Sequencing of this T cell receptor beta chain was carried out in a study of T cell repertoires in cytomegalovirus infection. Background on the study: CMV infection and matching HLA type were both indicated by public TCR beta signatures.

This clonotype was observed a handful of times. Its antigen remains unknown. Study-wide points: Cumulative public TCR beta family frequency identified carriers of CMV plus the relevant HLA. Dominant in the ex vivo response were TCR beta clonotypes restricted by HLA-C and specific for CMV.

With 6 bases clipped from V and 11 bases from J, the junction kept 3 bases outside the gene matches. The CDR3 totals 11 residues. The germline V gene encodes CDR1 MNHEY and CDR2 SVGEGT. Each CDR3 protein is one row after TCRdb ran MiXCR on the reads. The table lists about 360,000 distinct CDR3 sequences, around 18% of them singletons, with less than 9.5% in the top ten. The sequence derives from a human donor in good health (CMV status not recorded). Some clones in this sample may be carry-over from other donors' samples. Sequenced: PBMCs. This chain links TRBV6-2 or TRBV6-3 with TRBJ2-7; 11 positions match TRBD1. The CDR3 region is CASRTGQGEYF. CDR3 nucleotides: TGTGCCAGCAGAACGGGACAGGGGGAGTACTTC.